This T cell receptor beta chain was observed in a study of early T cells in non-severe SARS-CoV-2 infection. The wider study: From unsorted whole blood, bulk RNA was sequenced, and the chains remained unpaired. Study observations and caveats: The VDJdb matching leaned toward anti-spike CD8 responses and overlooked private and CD4 specificities.

CDR1 is SGHNT and CDR2 is YYREEE in the germline V gene (reference sequence). Trimming stripped 5 bases from V and 0 bases from J, with 18 bases between. There are 18 residues in the CDR3. Individual cDNA molecules were tagged with unique molecular identifiers. TCRdb fed the 5' RACE reads into MiXCR, producing one record per CDR3 protein. The sample includes 70,000 or so distinct CDR3 sequences, approximately 4.5% of them seen just once. Notes on this clonotype: Its cognate antigen is unknown.

The sequence came from an adult who was a healthcare worker with PCR-confirmed SARS-CoV-2 infection or an uninfected control (not recorded which). The donor label of this sample is uncertain. The material was whole blood, obtained at baseline. The rearrangement uses TRBV5-4 and TRBJ1-6, with D perhaps matching TRBD1 (5 bases). The CDR3 loop is CASRDHGGIRSYNSPLHF. CDR3 bases: TGTGCCAGCAGGGATCACGGGGGGATCCGCTCCTATAATTCACCCCTCCACTTT.